This T cell receptor (beta chain) was retrieved from a study of blood T cell repertoires in COVID-19. Study-wide background: Material from acute and convalescent COVID-19 was sourced from the United States, Italy and Spain. Nucleic acid was either cDNA or gDNA, and it came from T cells, B-cell-depleted T cells, or PBMCs.

With 3 bases removed from V and 6 bases from J, the gap between germline ends came to 6 bases. The CDR3 is 13 amino acids. Original processing methods: Amplification with reference gene primers provided the estimates of nucleated cell counts. Only in-frame clones appear in the TCRdb table, and some are missing; sequencing was by immunoSEQ multiplex PCR. V, J and clone size are those of that table, while D and trimming were read from the DNA. The profile shows approximately 250,000 clones, roughly 86% of them singletons. V and J are TRBV12-3 or TRBV12-4 and TRBJ1-6; D unclear. Sequencing input: peripheral blood. The sequence was collected from a man younger than 30 with active or convalescent COVID-19. As DNA, the CDR3 is TGTGCCAGCAGTTTTGGCAGTAATTCACCCCTCCACTTT. Amino acids: CASSFGSNSPLHF.